This TCR beta chain was identified during a study of blood T cell repertoires in COVID-19. Study-wide background: The United States, Italy and Spain supplied acute and convalescent COVID-19 samples.

The age range of participants was 18 to 89 years, with residence in some 25 US areas. Cohort allocation depended upon clinical history that participants reported. Per the study methods: Cell counts per sample came from amplifying reference gene primers. Profiling relied on immunoSEQ multiplex PCR, and the TCRdb table lists in-frame clones only, not all of them. V and J calls and clone size are those listed in that table; D and trimming were worked out from the DNA. The table has some 320,000 clones, around nine tenths seen once; the top ten hold around 3.9%. The receptor was derived from a woman in her thirties who had been exposed to COVID-19. The sequenced sample was PBMCs or T cells enriched from blood (not recorded which).

DNA for the CDR3: TGTGCCATCAGTGAGTCCCCTGGCGGGGGGCAATGGAATGAGCAGTTCTTC. It yields the protein CAISESPGGGQWNEQFF. This chain joins TRBV10-3 and TRBJ2-1; 8 nucleotides line up with TRBD2. J was trimmed by 7 bases and V by 0 bases; bases with no gene match: 11. This CDR3 has 17 residues. CDR1 and CDR2 from the germline V gene are ENHRY and SYGVKD.